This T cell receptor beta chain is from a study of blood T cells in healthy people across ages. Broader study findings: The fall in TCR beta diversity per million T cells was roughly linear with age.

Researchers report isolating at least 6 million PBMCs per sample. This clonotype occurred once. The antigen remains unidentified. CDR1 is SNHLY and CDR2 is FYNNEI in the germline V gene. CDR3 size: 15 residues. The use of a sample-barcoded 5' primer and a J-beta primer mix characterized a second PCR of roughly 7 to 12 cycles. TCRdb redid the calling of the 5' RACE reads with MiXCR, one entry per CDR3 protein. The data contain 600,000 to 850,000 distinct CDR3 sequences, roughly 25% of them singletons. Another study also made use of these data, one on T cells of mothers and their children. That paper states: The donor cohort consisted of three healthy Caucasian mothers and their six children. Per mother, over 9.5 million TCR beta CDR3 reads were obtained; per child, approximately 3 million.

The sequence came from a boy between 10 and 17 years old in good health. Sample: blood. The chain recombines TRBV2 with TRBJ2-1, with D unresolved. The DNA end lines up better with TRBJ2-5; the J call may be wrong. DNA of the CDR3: TGTGCCAGCAGTCTCCTAGATCAGGATCGGGAGACCCAGTACTTC. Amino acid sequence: CASSLLDQDRETQYF.